This T cell receptor beta chain was recovered during a study of OX40 agonist ivuxolimab in advanced cancers. Study summary: Every 2 weeks, patients received ivuxolimab intravenously, dosed at 0.01 to 10 mg/kg. Study results and caveats: At 0.1 to 3.0 mg/kg and by week 6, CD4+ and CD8+ T cells in the blood had expanded clonally. Clonal expansion among partial responders at 0.1-3.0 mg/kg ranked near the lowest.

The assay was immunoSEQ multiplex PCR, and TCRdb's table has in-frame clones only and misses some. The sample holds approximately 25,000 clones; 85% are singletons and the top ten take 48%. In germline, CDR1 is LNHDA, CDR2 SQIVND (reference sequence). The V and J ends lost 6 bases and 1 base, in that order; junction bases with no gene match: 9. This CDR3 is built from 16 residues. Turning to this clone: Its antigen remains unknown.

Exclusion applied to patients with autoimmune disease history or systemic immunosuppression. The V call is TRBV19, the J call TRBJ2-5; 9 nucleotides line up with TRBD1. The sequence was obtained from an adult with an advanced solid tumor such as melanoma, head and neck, liver or kidney cancer. The sequences come from CD4+ or CD8+ T cells sorted from blood, collected in a trial of the OX40 agonist ivuxolimab. The CDR3 DNA sequence: TGTGCCAGTAGGCCGACAGGGGGAGCCCTCCAAGAGACCCAGTACTTC. Amino acid sequence: CASRPTGGALQETQYF.